This T cell receptor beta chain is from a study of metastatic and nonmetastatic thyroid tumors. This clone was observed a single time. Via MiXCR, TCRdb re-called the PCR reads. Among around 17,000 clones listed, about 26% were seen once. No patient received treatment before thyroid surgery. Germline CDR1 and CDR2: LNHDA and SQIVND (reference sequence). The CDR3 is 16 residues long. Germline trimming cut 3 bases from V and 2 bases from J; bases unmatched to any gene: 6. Sequenced input: adjacent normal tissue. The origin of this receptor is a female donor with papillary thyroid cancer or a benign thyroid nodule (not recorded which). Some clones in this sample may be carry-over from other donors' samples. The V call is TRBV19, the J call TRBJ2-3; 9 positions match TRBD1. The CDR3: CASSIGTGYSTDTQYF. DNA of the CDR3: TGTGCCAGTAGTATTGGGACAGGGTACTCCACAGATACGCAGTATTTT.